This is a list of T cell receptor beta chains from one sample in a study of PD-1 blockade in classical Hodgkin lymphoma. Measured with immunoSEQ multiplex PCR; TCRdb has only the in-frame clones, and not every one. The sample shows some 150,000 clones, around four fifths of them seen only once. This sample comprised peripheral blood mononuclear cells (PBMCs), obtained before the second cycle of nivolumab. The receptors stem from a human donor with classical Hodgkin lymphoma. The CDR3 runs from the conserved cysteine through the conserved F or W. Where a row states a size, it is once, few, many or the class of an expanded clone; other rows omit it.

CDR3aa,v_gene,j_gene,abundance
CASSPNRASYEQYF,TRBV6-5,TRBJ2-7,.
CASSYISTTNTEAFF,TRBV28,TRBJ1-1,.
CASSLVGTGDRGAFF,TRBV7-8,TRBJ1-1,.
CAISATSGGEQFF,TRBV10-3,TRBJ2-1,.
CASGGLGLSPLHF,TRBV9,TRBJ1-6,few
CASSYSWDSNEQFF,TRBV6-5,TRBJ2-1,few
CASSQTGGSNYGYTF,TRBV4-3,TRBJ1-2,.
CASSVGVSEGNEQFF,TRBV9,TRBJ2-1,.
CASSLSTRREETQYF,TRBV28,TRBJ2-5,.
CASSPRTSGRAHEQFF,TRBV9,TRBJ2-1,.
CASSLSTGGGYTF,TRBV27,TRBJ1-2,.
CASTGRETQYF,TRBV2,TRBJ2-5,.
CASSIVPRQAYEQYF,TRBV19,TRBJ2-7,.
CASSPGSTGRNEKLFF,TRBV25-1,TRBJ1-4,.
CASSPGIYEQYF,TRBV5-5,TRBJ2-7,.
CSVGSSGMRFGEQFF,TRBV29-1,TRBJ2-1,.
CAISDTASFSYEQYF,TRBV10-3,TRBJ2-7,once
CASRTGTGRLVTQYF,TRBV6-4,TRBJ2-3,.
CASSFGLAGGLTDTQYF,TRBV5-1,TRBJ2-3,.
CASSLRGTNSPLHF,TRBV5-8,TRBJ1-6,.
CASSFSSLLAGVGNEQFF,TRBV14,TRBJ2-1,once
CASRDIYGYTF,TRBV6-1,TRBJ1-2,.
CASSLDGGRDTQYF,TRBV5-4,TRBJ2-3,.
CASSVGENTEAFF,TRBV9,TRBJ1-1,many
CASSYSTVFNYEQYF,TRBV6-5,TRBJ2-7,.
CASSYTVLSTDTQYF,TRBV6-1,TRBJ2-3,.
CASSLLGTGSYEQYF,TRBV6-6,TRBJ2-7,.
CASSPGLAGAGGETQYF,TRBV4-2,TRBJ2-5,.
CASRDLAASYEQYF,TRBV19,TRBJ2-7,.
CASSRYRENTEAFF,TRBV18,TRBJ1-1,.
CASSLDGDTQYF,TRBV5-4,TRBJ2-3,.
CASSFRGTEAFF,TRBV11-2,TRBJ1-1,.
CASNSPDYGYTF,TRBV19,TRBJ1-2,.
CARGAENTDTQYF,TRBV7-9,TRBJ2-3,.
CASSRTAQNNYGYTF,TRBV19,TRBJ1-2,.
CASSSHMTGSRNIQYF,TRBV7-9,TRBJ2-4,.
CASSLWQGGTDTQYF,TRBV7-3,TRBJ2-3,.
CAIRGQNYEQYF,TRBV10-3,.,.
CASSSGQGSNEQYF,TRBV27,TRBJ2-7,.
CASSSTTDNNYGYTF,TRBV6-6,TRBJ1-2,few
CASSLGTSGTYEQYF,TRBV5-5,TRBJ2-7,.
CASSRGRTDSYEQYF,TRBV28,TRBJ2-7,.
CASSSRRRGQETQYF,TRBV18,TRBJ2-5,.
CASSFTGGVTEKLFF,TRBV19,TRBJ1-4,.
CASSWRLAGDGELFF,TRBV18,TRBJ2-2,few
CASSSDMNYGYTF,TRBV5-4,TRBJ1-2,few
CASKGIGGYTF,TRBV6-6,TRBJ1-2,few
CASSHTGLQKGEQYF,TRBV28,TRBJ2-7,.
CSVSGGGDEQFF,TRBV29-1,TRBJ2-1,.
CASSLALSTDTQYF,TRBV7-6,TRBJ2-3,.
CASSLAGGSGNTIYF,TRBV7-2,TRBJ1-3,.
CASRTIGGNLGGYTF,TRBV7-9,TRBJ1-2,once
CAWSATRRTLETQYF,TRBV30,TRBJ2-5,.
CAWSVGKETQYF,TRBV30,TRBJ2-5,few
CASSQDIYSGNTIYF,TRBV7-9,TRBJ1-3,.